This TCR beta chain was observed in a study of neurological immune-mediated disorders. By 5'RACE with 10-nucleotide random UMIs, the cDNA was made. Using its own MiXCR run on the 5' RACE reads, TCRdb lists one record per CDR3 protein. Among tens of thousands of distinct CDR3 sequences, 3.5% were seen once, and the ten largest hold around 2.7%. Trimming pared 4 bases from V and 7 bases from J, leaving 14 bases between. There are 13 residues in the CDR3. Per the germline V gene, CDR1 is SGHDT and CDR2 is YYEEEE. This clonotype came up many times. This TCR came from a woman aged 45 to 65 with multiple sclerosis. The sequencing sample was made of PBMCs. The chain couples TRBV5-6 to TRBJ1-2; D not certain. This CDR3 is CASSREVSRGYTF. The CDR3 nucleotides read TGTGCCAGCAGCCGGGAGGTTTCGCGTGGCTACACCTTC.